This is a list of T cell receptor beta chains from one sample in a study of Graves' ophthalmopathy and Graves' hyperthyroidism. MiXCR was run by TCRdb on the multiplex PCR reads, yielding one entry per CDR3 protein. This repertoire shows over a million distinct CDR3 sequences, 36% found once; its top ten account for approximately 12%. Sample: peripheral blood or thyroid tissue (not recorded which). These receptors all come from an adult man with Graves' hyperthyroidism. CDR3s include the opening cysteine and the closing phenylalanine or tryptophan. The D gene is left open where the match is weak. Clone sizes are given selectively: once, few, many, or a class where the clone is expanded.

V gene	J gene	D gene	CDR3 length	clone size	CDR3 DNA	CDR3 protein
TRBV6-5	TRBJ1-1	.	16	few	TGTGCCAGCAGTTACTCGGCGTTGCGGGTGAACACTGAAGCTTTCTTT	CASSYSALRVNTEAFF
TRBV7-8	TRBJ1-4	.	15	many	TGTGCCAGCAGCCCCCGCCGGGGGGGGCTTGAAAAACTGTTTTTT	CASSPRRGGLEKLFF
TRBV7-2	TRBJ1-2	.	14	.	TGTGCCAGCAGCTTCACTGAGACAGGTTATGGCTACACCTTC	CASSFTETGYGYTF
TRBV7-9	TRBJ1-2	TRBD1	17	.	TGTGCCAGCTCACCCCTCTCCGGACAGGGGACTAACTATGGCTACACCTTC	CASSPLSGQGTNYGYTF
TRBV15	TRBJ1-6	.	14	.	TGTGCCACCAGTACCGGACTAGGGAATTCACCCCTCCACTTT	CATSTGLGNSPLHF
TRBV4-1	TRBJ1-4	TRBD1	17	few	TGCGCCAGCAGCCAAGGACAGGGAGTTGCAACTAATGAAAAACTGTTTTTT	CASSQGQGVATNEKLFF
TRBV4-3	TRBJ2-7	.	14	few	TGCGCCAGCAGCCAAGATGAACAAACCTACGAGCAGTACTTC	CASSQDEQTYEQYF
TRBV9	TRBJ2-2	.	17	.	TGTGCCAGCAGCGTAGGTCATACGGGGCTTTACACCGGGGAGCTGTTTTTT	CASSVGHTGLYTGELFF
TRBV3-1	TRBJ2-5	TRBD2	16	.	TGTGCCAGCAGCCAAGATATAGCGGGGGGGAGGGAGACCCAGTACTTC	CASSQDIAGGRETQYF
TRBV9	TRBJ1-2	TRBD1	15	many	TGTGCCAGCAGCGGCGGGACAGCTACTAACTATGGCTACACCTTC	CASSGGTATNYGYTF
TRBV12-3/TRBV12-4	TRBJ2-5	TRBD2	17	.	TGTGCCAGCAGTCCGGGACTAGCGGGGGGAGGGGGAGAGACCCAGTACTTC	CASSPGLAGGGGETQYF
TRBV12-3/TRBV12-4	TRBJ1-1	.	15	many	TGTGCCAGCAGCCCCGCGGGGACGGGGAACACTGAAGCTTTCTTT	CASSPAGTGNTEAFF
TRBV29-1	TRBJ1-3	TRBD1	13	once	TGCAGCAGTAGGACAGGGTCTGGAAACACCATATATTTT	CSSRTGSGNTIYF
TRBV19	TRBJ2-7	.	11	few	TGTGCCAGTAGTTACGACAGGAAGCAGTACTTC	CASSYDRKQYF
TRBV4-3	TRBJ1-2	.	14	many	TGCGCCAGCAGCCAGCTGACACGGGTCGATGGCTACACCTTC	CASSQLTRVDGYTF
TRBV29-1	TRBJ2-5	.	14	.	TGCAGCGTTCGAGGGATAGGAGGACAAGAGACCCAGTACTTC	CSVRGIGGQETQYF
TRBV7-2	TRBJ2-5	.	16	many	TGTGCCAGCACCGAAAGGGTGGGAGTCGGACAAGAGACCCAGTACTTC	CASTERVGVGQETQYF
TRBV6-5	TRBJ1-6	.	15	many	TGTGCCAGCAGTTACGCGGGCCCGCATAATTCACCCCTCCACTTT	CASSYAGPHNSPLHF
TRBV6-5	TRBJ1-5	.	15	many	TGTGCCAGCAGTGAAGCCTCGACACGAAATCAGCCCCAGCATTTT	CASSEASTRNQPQHF
TRBV5-1	TRBJ2-5	.	20	few	TGCGCCAGCAGCCCGGAAGGCTTTCTTCGACAGGCCACCTTCCAGGAGACCCAGTACTTC	CASSPEGFLRQATFQETQYF
TRBV6-2/TRBV6-3	TRBJ1-1	.	15	few	TGTGCCAGCAGTTACTCTGCAGGGAGGAACACTGAAGCTTTCTTT	CASSYSAGRNTEAFF
TRBV20-1	TRBJ2-7	TRBD1	14	.	TGCAGTGCGCCCGGGACAGACGATTACTACGAGCAGTACTTC	CSAPGTDDYYEQYF
TRBV7-9	TRBJ2-2	TRBD1	17	few	TGTGCCAGCAGCCCCCCCGGGACAGGGGGAAGCACCGGGGAGCTGTTTTTT	CASSPPGTGGSTGELFF
TRBV10-3	TRBJ1-2	TRBD1	12	.	TGTGCCATCAAGGGACAGGGTCTTGGCTACACCTTC	CAIKGQGLGYTF
TRBV20-1	TRBJ2-5	.	14	few	TGCAGTGCTCTAGAGATAGGAAACCAAGAGACCCAGTACTTC	CSALEIGNQETQYF
TRBV29-1	TRBJ2-7	.	12	.	TGCAGGTCCGGGACCCCCGCGTACGAGCAGTACTTC	CRSGTPAYEQYF
TRBV10-3	TRBJ2-7	.	14	.	TGTGCCATCAGTCCGGCCGGCGGGGACTACGAGCAGTACTTC	CAISPAGGDYEQYF
TRBV19	TRBJ2-6	.	15	many	TGTGCCAGTAGTTGGGGGTCCGCTGGGGCCAACGTCCTGACTTTC	CASSWGSAGANVLTF
TRBV14	TRBJ1-6	.	13	.	TGTGCCAGCAGCCAATCCACAGGTTTACCCCTCCACTTT	CASSQSTGLPLHF
TRBV11-2	TRBJ1-6	TRBD1	14	many	TGTGCCAGCAGCCCTGGACAGGGGGCTTCACCCCTCCACTTT	CASSPGQGASPLHF
TRBV11-2	TRBJ1-5	TRBD1	15	many	TGTGCCAGCAGCTTAGATCGGGACAGCATGAGGCCCCAGCATTTT	CASSLDRDSMRPQHF
TRBV27	TRBJ1-1	.	14	few	TGTGCCAGCAGTTGGTTGAGGGTTGGGACTGAAGCTTTCTTT	CASSWLRVGTEAFF
TRBV15	TRBJ1-5	.	20	few	TGTGCCACCAGCAGAGATGGGCAACCGGGAAGGGGATACAGCAATCAGCCCCAGCATTTT	CATSRDGQPGRGYSNQPQHF
TRBV7-8	TRBJ1-3	TRBD1	17	few	TGTGCCAGCAGCTTCGGACAGGGGATTTCTCCTGGAAACACCATATATTTT	CASSFGQGISPGNTIYF
TRBV29-1	TRBJ1-2	.	11	many	TGCAGCGTTGAAGATACTGGCGGCTACACCTTC	CSVEDTGGYTF
TRBV7-9	TRBJ1-1	.	13	few	TGTGCCAGCAGCTTGAGCCTTCACACTGAAGCTTTCTTT	CASSLSLHTEAFF
TRBV5-6	TRBJ1-5	.	12	many	TGTGCCAGCAGCTTGAGGGGGGAGCCCCAGCATTTT	CASSLRGEPQHF
TRBV2	TRBJ2-7	TRBD2	16	few	TGTGCCAGCAGTTTGACGGGGCTAGCGGGAGCTCACGAGCAGTACTTC	CASSLTGLAGAHEQYF
TRBV12-3/TRBV12-4	TRBJ2-3	.	12	.	TGTGCTAGTGGCCCCGGCCACGATACGCAGTATTTT	CASGPGHDTQYF
TRBV7-8	TRBJ2-7	.	16	few	TGTGCCAGCAGCTTTTTCCCGGGCCCTAGGGGTGACGAGCAGTACTTC	CASSFFPGPRGDEQYF
TRBV28	TRBJ1-4	TRBD1	14	.	TGTGCCAGCTGGAGGGGACAGACTAATGAAAAACTGTTTTTT	CASWRGQTNEKLFF
TRBV7-2	TRBJ1-1	.	13	.	TGTGCCAGCAGCCCCCGGGAAGCCCCTGAAGCTTTCTTT	CASSPREAPEAFF
TRBV5-5	TRBJ2-2	.	15	few	TGTGCCAGCAGCGTCTGGACCGTCAACACCGGGGAGCTGTTTTTT	CASSVWTVNTGELFF
TRBV5-6	TRBJ1-1	.	14	many	TGTGCCAGCACCTTCGGGGTCGGGAACACTGAAGCTTTCTTT	CASTFGVGNTEAFF
TRBV11-2	TRBJ2-5	.	12	many	TGTGCCAGCAGCTTCAACACAGAGACCCAGTACTTC	CASSFNTETQYF
TRBV7-2	TRBJ1-5	.	16	many	TGTGCCAGCAGCTTAGCTGGGGCCTGGCGAGGTCAGCCCCAGCATTTT	CASSLAGAWRGQPQHF
TRBV10-2	TRBJ2-2	.	16	.	TGCGCCAGCAGGGCCAGGGGGCGGGGGAGCACCGGGGAGCTGTTTTTT	CASRARGRGSTGELFF
TRBV29-1	TRBJ1-6	TRBD1	13	many	TGCAGCGTATCCAGGGGGAATAATTCACCCCTCCACTTT	CSVSRGNNSPLHF
TRBV12-3/TRBV12-4	TRBJ1-6	.	15	few	TGTGCCAGCAGTTTATGGCAATCGGGTAATTCACCCCTCCACTTT	CASSLWQSGNSPLHF
TRBV2	TRBJ1-2	.	14	few	TGTGCCAGCAGTGATCGGGGGGGCGATTCGTGCTACACCTTC	CASSDRGGDSCYTF
TRBV5-1	TRBJ1-2	TRBD1	21	few	TGTGCCAGCAGCTTTTCTTCGGGAGTTTGGGGACAGGGACGTTCATTCGGTGGCTACACCTTC	CASSFSSGVWGQGRSFGGYTF
TRBV7-9	TRBJ2-7	.	12	many	TGTGCCAGCAGCCCTAGGCAGAACGAGCAGTACTTC	CASSPRQNEQYF
TRBV28	TRBJ1-2	.	11	.	TGTGCCAGCCTTAAGGTTCATGGCTACACCTTC	CASLKVHGYTF